This TCR beta chain was identified during a study of blood T cell repertoires in COVID-19. Germline V lookup: CDR1 MDHEN, CDR2 SYDVKM. CDR3 length equals 15 residues. V lost 6 bases to trimming and J lost 1 base; unmatched junction nucleotides: 7. Using immunoSEQ multiplex PCR, the repertoire was profiled, and TCRdb retains in-frame clones only, with some absent. The table records 250,000 to 300,000 clones, approximately 89% of them present only once. J is TRBJ2-5 and V is TRBV28, with TRBD2 matching over 8 bases. Material: peripheral blood. The source of this sequence is a woman aged 25-40 years with COVID-19, enrolled during active disease. In DNA form, the CDR3 reads TGTGCCAGCAGGAGGATAGCGGGGACCCAAGAGACCCAGTACTTC. Its protein is CASRRIAGTQETQYF.